This T cell receptor beta chain was obtained from a study of T cells in localized non-small cell lung cancer (TCRdb year 2020). About the study as a whole: The study analyzed T cell repertoires of hundreds of early-stage NSCLC patients, comparing tumors and uninvolved tumor-adjacent lungs. The cohort was made up of around 250 treatment-naive NSCLC patients whose localized lung tumors had been resected. The mean age of the NSCLC patients was under 70 years, with about 120 men and around 110 women. Points the paper makes about the study in general: Uninvolved tumor-adjacent lung showed the highest T cell clonality, higher than tumor, which suggests more focused antigenic responses in the uninvolved tumor-adjacent lung. Of the top 100 tumor clones, a median of 57 were detected in paired uninvolved adjacent lung; around 30 were also among that lung's top 100. Because multi-region tumor sequencing was not performed, intratumor heterogeneity could not be ruled out. Because the study design was exploratory, TCR variables were selected using unadjusted p-values without false-discovery rate correction. Higher blood T cell density associated with longer overall survival, while higher adjacent-lung clonality associated with shorter survival.

TCR beta CDR3 regions were sequenced from DNA using the immunoSEQ Assay. Regarding the original processing steps: To compute T cell density, TCR beta template counts were normalized to usable DNA, which was estimated by amplifying housekeeping genes. Using the preseqR package, richness was estimated by extrapolating to 120,000 templates for tissue samples and 400,000 templates for PBMC samples. Clonality was defined as one minus Pielou's evenness. Tissue-enriched TCRs were identified by differential abundance testing using productive amino-acid clonotypes, minimum total count 5 and alpha 0.1. The Jaccard Index and the Morisita Overlap Index were used to quantify repertoire overlap between compartments. TCR beta CDR3s were clustered by GLIPH together with public tetramer-defined viral CDR3s, and at least three viral sequences plus V-gene enrichment were required for viral motifs. The clones in this table, taken by TCRdb from immuneACCESS, are in-frame only. Not every clone is retained; where verified, under half of the shortfall comes from an unresolved V gene, and the cause of the rest is unknown. That table gives V, J and clone size, and the DNA gave D and trimming. In this sample the table shows some 66,000 clones, roughly 81% of which occur a single time. The top ten constitute 13% of the sample.

According to the germline V gene, CDR1 reads MNHEY and CDR2 reads SVGAGI. V trim: 7 bases; J trim: 6 bases; unmatched bases: 5. The cysteine opens and the phenylalanine closes a CDR3 of 13 amino acids. The retained sequence is limited to the CDR3, 39 bases, with the frame set at the first base. At diagnosis, tumor, uninvolved tumor-adjacent lung and peripheral blood were collected and then preserved as a mix of FFPE and fresh-frozen material. Blood samples were analyzed as peripheral blood mononuclear cells for TCR repertoire profiling. A few counts support this clone. It has no known antigen specificity. No much larger clone is present one base from it, and per-base qualities are unavailable.

The chain uses TRBV6-5 and TRBJ2-2; the junction holds 7 bases that match TRBD2. The receptor was derived from a female donor over 55 with stage I lung adenocarcinoma. Material: peripheral blood, obtained before any cancer treatment. The CDR3 region reads CASTRGVSGELFF. The DNA sequence follows: TGTGCCAGCACTCGGGGGGTATCCGGGGAGCTGTTTTTT.